Below, 17 T cell receptor beta chains from the same sample are listed, as sequenced in a study of preoperative IRX-2 immunotherapy in early breast cancer. Measured with immunoSEQ multiplex PCR; TCRdb has only the in-frame clones, and not every one. The repertoire holds 20,000 to 30,000 clones, with 80% to 90% as singletons. The treatment denotes: preoperative locoregional IRX-2 cytokine immunotherapy. This specimen consisted of tumor tissue, obtained after IRX-2 immunotherapy. The source is a human donor with breast cancer.

This chain links TRBV10-2 with TRBJ2-5, with TRBD2 matching 12 bases. Germline CDR1 WSHSY, CDR2 SAAADI. J was trimmed by 5 bases and V by 6 bases; bases with no gene match: 7. The CDR3 is made up of 15 amino acids. CDR3 residues: CASRASGGAGETQYF. The CDR3 DNA follows: TGCGCCAGCAGGGCTAGCGGGGGGGCAGGGGAGACCCAGTACTTC.

J is TRBJ1-1 and V is TRBV7-9; D is possibly TRBD1 (5 bases). The CDR3 loop spans 13 amino acids. CDR1 is SEHNR and CDR2 is FQNEAQ in the germline V gene (reference sequence). Trimming pared 5 bases from V and 4 bases from J, leaving 11 bases between. Here the CDR3 DNA reads TGTGCCAGCAGCATACCCGGGGGCACTGAAGCTTTCTTT. This encodes CASSIPGGTEAFF.

The chain joins TRBV6-5 to TRBJ1-2; 7 nucleotides match TRBD1. Trimming removed 4 bases from V and 5 bases from J; junction bases left unmatched: 4. The CDR3 spans 13 residues. Per germline, CDR1 MNHEY and CDR2 SVGAGI. The CDR3: CASSSSRGYGYTF. In DNA, the CDR3 is TGTGCCAGCAGTTCTTCCAGGGGGTATGGCTACACCTTC.

This chain joins TRBV5-6 and TRBJ1-2; D is undetermined. Trimming pared 4 bases from V and 3 bases from J, leaving 10 bases between. CDR3 length equals 13 residues. Germline values: CDR1 SGHDT, CDR2 YYEEEE. The DNA for the CDR3 is TGTGCCAGCAGCCCACCGCATGACTATGGCTACACCTTC. Protein product: CASSPPHDYGYTF.

The V gene is TRBV15, the J gene TRBJ2-1; D gene unclear. Trimming took 0 bases from V and 5 from J, leaving 14 bases between them. Germline values: CDR1 LNHNV, CDR2 YYDKDF (reference sequence). This CDR3 has 16 residues. The CDR3 loop is CATSRDTASRHNEQFF. The DNA for the CDR3 is TGTGCCACCAGCAGAGATACGGCCTCCCGGCACAATGAGCAGTTCTTC.

The chain carries TRBV7-2 and TRBJ1-3; D uncertain. Trimming removed 2 bases at V and 0 bases at J, with 8 bases between. CDR3 length equals 15 residues. CDR1 is SGHTA and CDR2 is FQGNSA in the germline V gene. CDR3 nucleotide sequence: TGTGCCAGCAGCTTAATGGGGAGCTCTGGAAACACCATATATTTT. This sequence encodes CASSLMGSSGNTIYF.

The chain couples TRBV28 to TRBJ2-1; D unclear. The germline V gene has CDR1 MDHEN and CDR2 SYDVKM. Between the trimmed V and J ends, which lost 7 bases and 0 bases, there was a span of 10 bases. This CDR3 contains 14 residues. The CDR3 sequence: CASTLPSSYNEQFF. The DNA of the CDR3 is TGTGCCAGCACTTTGCCGAGCTCCTACAATGAGCAGTTCTTC.

V gene TRBV5-1 combines with J gene TRBJ1-1; D unresolved. Trimming shortened V by 0 bases and J by 6 bases, and 18 bases separated the two germline ends. Germline values: CDR1 SGHRS, CDR2 YFSETQ. The CDR3 extends over 16 amino acids. CDR3 nucleotide sequence: TGCGCCAGCAGCTTGGGTTGGGTGGTGGGTCTCGCTGAAGCTTTCTTT. The encoded protein is CASSLGWVVGLAEAFF.

The V and J genes are TRBV4-1 and TRBJ2-1; D is perhaps TRBD2 (6 bases). Germline CDR1 is MGHRA and CDR2 is YSYEKL. The CDR3 totals 18 residues. Trimming cost V 4 bases and J 3 bases, with 22 bases left between them. CDR3 nucleotides: TGCGCCAGCAGCCGTCAAAGTGTCTCGGGAGACCTCTACAATGAGCAGTTCTTC. The encoded protein is CASSRQSVSGDLYNEQFF.

V usage is TRBV11-2 and J usage is TRBJ1-2; a weak D match, TRBD1 (5 bases). Germline V gene lookup returns CDR1 SGHAT and CDR2 FQNNGV. The V end lost 0 bases, the J end lost 3 bases, and 11 bases lay between the germline ends. The CDR3 runs 15 residues. The DNA of the CDR3 is TGTGCCAGCAGCTTAGACCGGGGCTCGCACTATGGCTACACCTTC. Amino acid sequence: CASSLDRGSHYGYTF.

The V gene is TRBV30, the J gene TRBJ1-3; 9 bases agree with TRBD1. Germline values: CDR1 GTSNPN, CDR2 SVGIG (reference sequence). The CDR3 sequence is 14 residues long. With V trimmed by 8 bases and J by 4 bases, 9 bases remained unmatched. The CDR3 DNA reads TGTGCCGCCCCCGGGACAGGGATCGGAAACACCATATATTTT. It codes for CAAPGTGIGNTIYF.

The chain employs TRBV4-1 and TRBJ1-5, with D possibly being TRBD1 (6 bases). Between the trimmed V and J ends, which lost 1 base and 1 base, there was a span of 11 bases. The CDR3 consists of 16 residues. Germline loops: CDR1 MGHRA, CDR2 YSYEKL. This CDR3 is CASSQAGRGSNQPQHF. CDR3 nucleotides: TGCGCCAGCAGCCAAGCGGGCAGGGGAAGCAATCAGCCCCAGCATTTT.

This clone showed up just once. The V gene is TRBV29-1, the J gene TRBJ2-2; tentatively, D is TRBD1 (6 bases). The CDR3 is 14 amino acids. The V end was cut by 4 bases, the J end by 2 bases, with 11 bases between. Germline values: CDR1 SQVTM, CDR2 ANQGSEA. The CDR3 DNA sequence: TGCAGCGTTGTTTCACAGGGTAACACCGGGGAGCTGTTTTTT. This translates into CSVVSQGNTGELFF.

This clone was picked up one time. The gene calls are TRBV7-8 and TRBJ1-5; D may be TRBD1 (6 bases). This CDR3 spans 16 amino acids. V gave up 0 bases and J gave up 3 bases, with 12 bases separating them. Germline values: CDR1 SGHVS, CDR2 FQNEAQ. This chain's CDR3 is CASSLAGQGNNQPQHF. The DNA of the CDR3 is TGTGCCAGCAGCTTAGCAGGCCAGGGGAACAATCAGCCCCAGCATTTT.

V is TRBV7-8 and J is TRBJ2-3, with 8 positions matching TRBD1. CDR3 length: 14 amino acids. Trimming took 2 bases from V and 8 from J; bases not matched to a gene: 6. Per the germline V gene, CDR1 is SGHVS and CDR2 is FQNEAQ. This chain's CDR3 is CASSLFRGRSTQYF. The CDR3 DNA sequence: TGTGCCAGCAGCTTATTCAGGGGGCGCTCTACGCAGTATTTT.

The chain employs TRBV5-1 and TRBJ2-5; 11 nucleotides align to TRBD2. From germline, CDR1 is SGHRS and CDR2 YFSETQ. The CDR3 covers 16 residues. V lost 3 bases and J lost 5; bases outside the gene matches: 9. The CDR3 coding sequence is TGCGCCAGCAGCTCGAATAGCGGGGGGGCTCGGGAGACCCAGTACTTC. It is translated as CASSSNSGGARETQYF.

V is TRBV19 and J is TRBJ2-1; 11 nucleotides line up with TRBD1. V dropped 7 bases and J dropped 5; count of bases not matched to a gene: 7. The V gene's germline CDR1 is LNHDA and CDR2 SQIVND (reference sequence). This CDR3 spans 15 amino acids. CDR3 nucleotide sequence: TGTGCCAGTAAGCGGGGACAGGGGGTCCACAATGAGCAGTTCTTC. Encoded protein: CASKRGQGVHNEQFF.